This T cell receptor (beta chain) was sequenced for a study of T-cell reconstitution after alpha-beta-depleted transplantation in children. Broader study findings: Among T cells one year after transplant, newly produced cells accounted for most counts and diversity.

Notes on this clonotype: Its antigen is not identified.

The CDR3 length is 12 residues. CDR1 and CDR2 from the germline V gene are SQVTM and ANQGSEA. V was pared by 5 bases and J by 0 bases, with 8 bases between. For TCRbeta, the library was prepared with unique molecular identifiers. MiXCR, applied by TCRdb to the PCR reads, yields one record per CDR3 protein. The sample holds around 450,000 distinct CDR3 sequences; roughly two fifths are singletons and the top ten take under 35%. Source: PBMCs, taken before TCRalphabeta/CD19-depleted stem cell transplant. The sequence was collected from a girl aged 2-10 years with aplastic anemia, due to receive a stem cell transplant. The chain combines TRBV29-1 with TRBJ2-7, with D uncertain. CDR3 nucleotides: TGCAGCGTTATAATAAGCTCCTACGAGCAGTACTTC. It yields the protein CSVIISSYEQYF.